This entry lists 20 T cell receptor beta chains sequenced from one sample in a study of T cell repertoires in cytomegalovirus infection. TCRdb reprocessed the reads via MiXCR and lists one record per CDR3 protein. Altogether about 260,000 distinct CDR3 sequences are present, roughly 13% being singletons, with the ten largest covering 7% to 9.5%. Sequenced: PBMCs. The receptors were gathered from a human donor in good health (CMV status not recorded). Some clones in this sample may be carry-over from other donors' samples.

This clonotype was observed at least ten times. V gene TRBV11-3 combines with J gene TRBJ1-1; 7 bases line up with TRBD1. This CDR3 has 13 residues. Trimming removed 9 bases from V and 3 bases from J; junction bases left unmatched: 7. The germline CDR1 and CDR2 sequences are SGHNT and YENEEA. The CDR3 DNA sequence: TGTGCCAGTGCGACAGGGTTGGACACTGAAGCTTTCTTT. Translated, it gives CASATGLDTEAFF.

This rearrangement joins TRBV10-3 to TRBJ1-1; a possible D gene is TRBD1 (5 bases). The CDR3 is 12 amino acids. Germline CDR1 ENHRY, CDR2 SYGVKD. The V end lost 10 bases, the J end lost 1 base, and 10 bases lay between the germline ends. CDR3 DNA sequence: TGTGCCACAACAGGCACGAACACTGAAGCTTTCTTT. Amino acid sequence: CATTGTNTEAFF.

This clonotype was recorded many times. The chain combines TRBV19 with TRBJ2-4; 9 bases map to TRBD1. Germline CDR1 is LNHDA and CDR2 is SQIVND (reference sequence). V was clipped by 0 bases and J by 2 bases; unmatched bases: 2. The CDR3 is 16 amino acids. The chain's CDR3 is CASSIEDRGSKNIQYF. CDR3 DNA sequence: TGTGCCAGTAGTATAGAGGACAGGGGATCCAAAAACATTCAGTACTTC.

This clonotype was seen repeatedly, ten times or more. This chain links TRBV7-2 with TRBJ2-3; D not certain. V gave up 6 bases and J gave up 0 bases, with 10 bases separating them. The CDR3 has 14 residues. Germline CDR1 reads SGHTA; CDR2 reads FQGNSA. CDR3 region: CASSRDGSTDTQYF. As DNA, the CDR3 is TGTGCCAGCAGTCGTGACGGGAGCACAGATACGCAGTATTTT.

This clonotype showed up many times. The chain joins TRBV20-1 to TRBJ1-2, with 8 positions matching TRBD1. The V gene's germline CDR1 is DFQATT and CDR2 SNEGSKA (reference sequence). CDR3 length: 14 residues. V trimming: 2 bases; J trimming: 7 bases; junction bases outside the gene matches: 9. CDR3 in amino acids: CSARTGQGGTGYTF. The CDR3 coding sequence is TGCAGTGCTAGAACCGGACAGGGAGGTACTGGCTACACCTTC.

This clonotype has ten or more counts. The J gene is TRBJ1-1, the V gene TRBV7-6; possible D gene TRBD1, 5 bases. The CDR3 is made up of 16 amino acids. Germline-derived CDR1 and CDR2 are SGHVS and FNYEAQ. V lost 5 bases and J 5 bases, leaving 21 bases between the germline ends. The CDR3 DNA reads as TGTGCCAGCAGCCCCCGGTTCGGGGCGGAGGGGACTGAAGCTTTCTTT. Its translation: CASSPRFGAEGTEAFF.

This clonotype was recorded many times. V is TRBV28 and J is TRBJ2-5, with D possibly matching TRBD2 (6 bases). The CDR3 extends over 11 amino acids. Germline-derived CDR1 and CDR2 are MDHEN and SYDVKM. The ends were cut back, 11 bases at V and 2 bases at J, with 9 bases in the middle. The CDR3 nucleotides read TGTGCCGCCGGGGGACAAGAGACCCAGTACTTC. This gives the protein CAAGGQETQYF.

This clonotype was recorded at least ten times. The chain joins TRBV6-6 to TRBJ2-1; D unresolved. This CDR3 has 11 amino acids. Per the germline V gene, CDR1 is MNHNY and CDR2 is SVGAGI (reference sequence). The V end was cut by 6 bases, the J end by 8 bases, with 8 bases between. The CDR3 region is CASSHPYEQFF. In nucleotides, the CDR3 is TGTGCCAGCAGCCACCCGTATGAGCAGTTCTTC.

The rearrangement uses TRBV20-1 and TRBJ2-1; D unresolved. CDR3 length equals 16 residues. The V end was cut by 5 bases, the J end by 0 bases, with 17 bases between. In germline, CDR1 is DFQATT, CDR2 SNEGSKA (reference sequence). CDR3 region: CSASYPDPRSYNEQFF. DNA of the CDR3: TGCAGTGCTTCCTACCCGGACCCCCGCTCCTACAATGAGCAGTTCTTC.

This clonotype was recorded many times. DNA of the CDR3: TGTGCCAGCACCCGCCGAGCCCAAGAGACCCAGTACTTC. Encoded protein: CASTRRAQETQYF. The chain joins TRBV7-8 to TRBJ2-5; D not certain. There are 13 residues in the CDR3. V dropped 7 bases and J dropped 1 base, with 10 bases sitting between them. Germline V lookup: CDR1 SGHVS, CDR2 FQNEAQ.

This chain links TRBV29-1 with TRBJ1-5; D remains unclear. V dropped 4 bases and J dropped 6 bases, with 10 bases sitting between them. The CDR3 length is 12 residues. Germline CDR1 SQVTM, CDR2 ANQGSEA. This CDR3 is CSVAEGVQPQHF. CDR3 coding DNA: TGCAGCGTTGCGGAGGGAGTTCAGCCCCAGCATTTT.

The table lists this clonotype with many counts. This chain joins TRBV28 and TRBJ1-6; 10 bases are shared with TRBD1. Per germline, CDR1 MDHEN and CDR2 SYDVKM. The CDR3 consists of 16 residues. Losses at the gene ends were 3 bases for V and 10 bases for J; bases not matched to a gene: 9. This CDR3 reads CASSFMGTGVGSPLHF. The CDR3 DNA sequence: TGTGCCAGCAGTTTCATGGGGACAGGGGTAGGATCACCCCTCCACTTT.

This clonotype was counted many times. The chain couples TRBV19 to TRBJ1-2, with unresolved D. The CDR3 is 13 amino acids. The V end was cut by 6 bases, the J end by 5 bases, with 13 bases between. Germline V gene lookup returns CDR1 LNHDA and CDR2 SQIVND (reference sequence). The CDR3 protein is CASREAGVYGYTF. The CDR3 DNA reads as TGTGCCAGTAGGGAGGCGGGAGTTTATGGCTACACCTTC.

This clonotype was seen a handful of times. The V gene is TRBV6-6, the J gene TRBJ2-7, with D possibly TRBD1 on 6 matching bases. CDR1 MNHNY and CDR2 SVGAGI come from the germline V gene (reference sequence). The V end lost 0 bases, the J end lost 4 bases, and 7 bases lay between the germline ends. The CDR3 covers 13 residues. The CDR3 bases are TGTGCCAGCAGTTACTCCACAGGGTACGAGCAGTACGTC. This translates into CASSYSTGYEQYV.

This clonotype was observed a handful of times. The rearrangement joins TRBV7-9 to TRBJ2-3; 7 bases are a match to TRBD1. The germline gives CDR1 SEHNR, CDR2 FQNEAQ (reference sequence). J gave up 4 bases and V 6 bases, and 7 bases lay outside the gene matches. This CDR3 is built from 14 residues. The CDR3 protein is CASRPLGGSDTQYF. CDR3 sequence (DNA): TGTGCCAGCAGACCCCTAGGGGGCTCAGATACGCAGTATTTT.

A few counts support this clonotype. The chain links TRBV6-6 to TRBJ2-3, with D unresolved. There are 15 residues in the CDR3. CDR1 is MNHNY and CDR2 is SVGAGI in the germline V gene (reference sequence). V shed 6 bases and J shed 1 base, with 14 bases lying between them. This CDR3 reads CASSTPVPGTDTQYF. The CDR3, as DNA: TGTGCCAGCAGCACCCCGGTGCCTGGCACAGATACGCAGTATTTT.

The J gene is TRBJ2-3, the V gene TRBV20-1, with unresolved D. This CDR3 comprises 14 residues. CDR1 is DFQATT and CDR2 is SNEGSKA in the germline V gene (reference sequence). V lost 3 bases to trimming and J lost 2 bases, with 12 bases between them. DNA for the CDR3: TGCAGTGCTAGGGCTCTTCACTTCACAGATACGCAGTATTTT. Its translation is CSARALHFTDTQYF.

The chain employs TRBV7-2 and TRBJ1-3, with TRBD1 matching 8 bases. CDR3 length: 16 residues. Germline V CDR1 and CDR2: SGHTA, FQGNSA. V lost 4 bases to trimming and J lost 0 bases; unmatched junction nucleotides: 5. CDR3 region: CASSWGQEYSGNTIYF. CDR3 in DNA: TGTGCCAGCAGCTGGGGACAGGAATACTCTGGAAACACCATATATTTT.

This clonotype was recorded many times. The rearrangement uses TRBV12-3 or TRBV12-4 and TRBJ2-5; D uncertain. This CDR3 has 16 residues. The V end was cut by 4 bases, the J end by 4 bases, with 19 bases between. CDR3 nucleotide sequence: TGTGCCAGCAGTTCCACCCCTTTTGCTGGTGGAGAGACCCAGTACTTC. Encoded protein: CASSSTPFAGGETQYF.

This rearrangement joins TRBV12-3 or TRBV12-4 to TRBJ1-5, with TRBD1 as a possible D gene (6 bases). The CDR3 is 18 residues long. Trimming pared 5 bases from V and 0 bases from J, leaving 20 bases between. The CDR3 DNA is TGTGCCAGCAGTCCCCAGGGGCGGGGGGGGTATAGCAATCAGCCCCAGCATTTT. Translation gives CASSPQGRGGYSNQPQHF.